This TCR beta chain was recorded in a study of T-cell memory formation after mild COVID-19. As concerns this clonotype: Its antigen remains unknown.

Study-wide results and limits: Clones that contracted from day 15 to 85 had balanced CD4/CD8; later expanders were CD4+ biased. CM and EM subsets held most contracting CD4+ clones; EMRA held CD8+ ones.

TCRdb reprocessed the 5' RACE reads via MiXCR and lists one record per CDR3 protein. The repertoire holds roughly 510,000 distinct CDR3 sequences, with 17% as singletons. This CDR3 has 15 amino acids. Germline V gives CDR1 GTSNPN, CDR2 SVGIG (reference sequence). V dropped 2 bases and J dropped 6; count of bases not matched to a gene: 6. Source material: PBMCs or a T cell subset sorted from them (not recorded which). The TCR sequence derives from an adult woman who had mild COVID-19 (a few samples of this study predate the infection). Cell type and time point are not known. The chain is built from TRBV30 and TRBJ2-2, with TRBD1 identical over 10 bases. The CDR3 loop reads CAWSTGTGAPGELFF. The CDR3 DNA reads TGTGCCTGGAGTACCGGGACAGGGGCTCCCGGGGAGCTGTTTTTT.